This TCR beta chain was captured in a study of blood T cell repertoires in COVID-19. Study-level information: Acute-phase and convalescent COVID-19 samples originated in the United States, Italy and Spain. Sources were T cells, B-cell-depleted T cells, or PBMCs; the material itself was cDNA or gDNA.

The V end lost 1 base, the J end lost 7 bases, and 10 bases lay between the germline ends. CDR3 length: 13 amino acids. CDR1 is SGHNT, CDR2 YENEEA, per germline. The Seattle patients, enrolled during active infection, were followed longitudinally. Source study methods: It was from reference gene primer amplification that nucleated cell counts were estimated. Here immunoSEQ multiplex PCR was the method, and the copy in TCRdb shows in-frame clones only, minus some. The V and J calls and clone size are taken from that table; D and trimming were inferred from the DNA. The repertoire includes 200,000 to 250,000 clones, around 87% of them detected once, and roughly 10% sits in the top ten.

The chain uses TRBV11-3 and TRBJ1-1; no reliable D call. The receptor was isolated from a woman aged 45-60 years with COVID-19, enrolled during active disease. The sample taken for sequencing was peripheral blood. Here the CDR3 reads CASSLGVTGEAFF. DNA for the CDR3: TGTGCCAGCAGCTTAGGAGTAACGGGTGAAGCTTTCTTT.